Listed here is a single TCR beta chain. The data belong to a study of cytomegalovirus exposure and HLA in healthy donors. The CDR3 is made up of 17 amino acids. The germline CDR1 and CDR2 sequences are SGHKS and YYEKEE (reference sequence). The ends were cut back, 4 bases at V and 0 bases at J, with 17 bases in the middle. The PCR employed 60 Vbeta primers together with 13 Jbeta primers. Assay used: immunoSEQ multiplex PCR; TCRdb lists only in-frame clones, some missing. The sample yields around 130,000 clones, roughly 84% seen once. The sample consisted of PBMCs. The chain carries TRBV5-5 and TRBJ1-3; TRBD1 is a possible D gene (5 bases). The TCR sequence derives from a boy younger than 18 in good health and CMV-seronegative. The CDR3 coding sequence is TGTGCCAGCAGCGGTGGCGGGACGGATAGCTCTGGAAACACCATATATTTT. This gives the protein CASSGGGTDSSGNTIYF.